This TCR beta chain is drawn from a study of CD8 T cells in Susac syndrome. Germline CDR1 reads KGHDR; CDR2 reads SFDVKD. This CDR3 has 14 amino acids. V lost 3 bases, J lost 10 bases, and 16 bases lay in between. The study sequenced TCR beta in blood CD8+ and CD4+ T cells. Bulk CD8+ and CD4+ cells came from magnetic negative isolation; CD8+ TEMRA by FACS. After extraction with the RNeasy kit, roughly 0.5 to 1 ug of the RNA was reverse transcribed using random hexamers. With immunoSEQ multiplex PCR, TCR beta CDR3 was amplified across 54 Vbeta and 13 Jbeta. Each CDR3 protein is one row after TCRdb ran MiXCR on the immunoSEQ multiplex PCR reads. The data contain approximately 160,000 distinct CDR3 sequences, about 90% of them seen just once; the ten biggest clones take up approximately 0.082%.

The sequenced sample was CD4+ T cells from PBMCs. This rearrangement joins TRBV24-1 to TRBJ2-3; possibly TRBD1 or TRBD2 for D (5 bases each). The clonotype originates from a human donor in good health. The CDR3 spells CATSDGDRGRAQYF. CDR3 bases: TGTGCCACCAGTGATGGGGACCGGGGTAGGGCGCAGTATTTT.